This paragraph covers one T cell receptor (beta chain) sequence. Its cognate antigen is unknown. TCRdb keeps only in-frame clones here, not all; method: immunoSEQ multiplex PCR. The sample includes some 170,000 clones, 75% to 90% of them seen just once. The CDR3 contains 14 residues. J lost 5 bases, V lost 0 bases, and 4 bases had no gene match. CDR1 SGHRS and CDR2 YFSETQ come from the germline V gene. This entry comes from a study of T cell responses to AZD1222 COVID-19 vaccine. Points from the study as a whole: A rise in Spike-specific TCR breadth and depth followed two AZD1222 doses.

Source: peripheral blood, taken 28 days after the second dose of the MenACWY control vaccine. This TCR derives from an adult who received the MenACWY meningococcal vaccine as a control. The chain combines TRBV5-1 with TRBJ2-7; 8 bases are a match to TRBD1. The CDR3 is CASSLGDRYHEQYF. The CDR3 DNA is TGCGCCAGCAGCTTGGGGGACAGGTACCACGAGCAGTACTTC.